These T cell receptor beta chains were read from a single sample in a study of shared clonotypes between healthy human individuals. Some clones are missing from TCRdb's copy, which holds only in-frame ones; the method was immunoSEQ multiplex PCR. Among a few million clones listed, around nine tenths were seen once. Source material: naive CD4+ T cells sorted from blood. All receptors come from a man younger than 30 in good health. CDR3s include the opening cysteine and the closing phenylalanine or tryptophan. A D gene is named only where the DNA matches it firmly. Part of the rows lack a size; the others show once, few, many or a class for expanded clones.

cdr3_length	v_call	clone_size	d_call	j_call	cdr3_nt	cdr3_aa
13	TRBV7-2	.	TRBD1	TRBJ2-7	TGTGCCAGCAGCTCAGGGGGCCGCCACGAGCAGTACTTC	CASSSGGRHEQYF
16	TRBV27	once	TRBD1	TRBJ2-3	TGTGCCAGCAGCCGAAACAACAGGGGGCGGACAGATACGCAGTATTTT	CASSRNNRGRTDTQYF
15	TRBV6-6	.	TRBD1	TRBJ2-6	TGTGCCAGCAGATCGACAGGGTCTGGGGCCAACGTCCTGACTTTC	CASRSTGSGANVLTF
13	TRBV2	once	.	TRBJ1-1	TGTGCCAGCAGTGAAGCAGGGATAGGTGAAGCTTTCTTT	CASSEAGIGEAFF
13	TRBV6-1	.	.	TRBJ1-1	TGTGCCAGCAGTGACCCCGGGGATTGGTTCCCCGGATTT	CASSDPGDWFPGF
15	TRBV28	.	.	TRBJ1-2	TGTGCCAGCGAAAACACAGGGTTAGCTAACTATGGCTACACCTTC	CASENTGLANYGYTF
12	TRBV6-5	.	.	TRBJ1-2	TGTGCCAGCAGATGGTCCCTAGGTGGCTACACCTTC	CASRWSLGGYTF
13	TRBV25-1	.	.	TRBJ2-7	TGTGCCAGCAATCCCGGGTCAATCTACGAGCAGTACTTC	CASNPGSIYEQYF
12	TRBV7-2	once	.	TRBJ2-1	TGTGCCAGCAGCTTCCCCACCGGTGAGCAGTTCTTC	CASSFPTGEQFF
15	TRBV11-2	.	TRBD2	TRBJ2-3	TGTGCCAGCAGCACTGGGACTATTCTCACAGATACGCAGTATTTT	CASSTGTILTDTQYF
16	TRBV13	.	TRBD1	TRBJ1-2	TGTGCCAGCAGCTTAGGGACAGGGGATAACAGCTATGGCTACACCTTC	CASSLGTGDNSYGYTF
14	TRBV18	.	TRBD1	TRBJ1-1	TGTGCCAGCTCATTACAGGGGGCAATCGCTGAAGCTTTCTTT	CASSLQGAIAEAFF
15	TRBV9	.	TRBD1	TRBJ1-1	TGTGCCAGCAGCGCGCGGACAGGAAGGGGGACTGAAGCTTTCTTT	CASSARTGRGTEAFF
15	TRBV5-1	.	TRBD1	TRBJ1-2	TGCGCCAGCAGCCAAGGACAGGGGTTTGATTATGGCTACACCTTC	CASSQGQGFDYGYTF
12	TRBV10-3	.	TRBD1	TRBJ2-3	TGTGCCACCGGACAGGGCACAGATACGCAGTATTTT	CATGQGTDTQYF
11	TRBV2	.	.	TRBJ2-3	TGTGCCAGCGGGGGGCGAGATACGCAGTATTTT	CASGGRDTQYF
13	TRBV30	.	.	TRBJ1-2	TGTGCCTGGAGTGTCGCCCCCGACTATGGCTACACCTTC	CAWSVAPDYGYTF
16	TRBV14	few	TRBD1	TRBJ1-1	TGTGCCAGCAGCCAAGTTGGGTTGAGGACAGGGATTGGAGCTTTCTTT	CASSQVGLRTGIGAFF
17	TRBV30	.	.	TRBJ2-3	TGTGCCTGGAGTCGGACCAAACTCTCGACTAGCACAGATACGCAGTATTTT	CAWSRTKLSTSTDTQYF
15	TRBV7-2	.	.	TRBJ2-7	TGTGCCAGCAGCCTCCGGGGCCCCTCGCTGTACGAGCAGTACTTC	CASSLRGPSLYEQYF
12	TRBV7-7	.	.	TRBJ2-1	TGTGCTAGCAGCCCCAGCGGACTTGAGCAGTTCTTC	CASSPSGLEQFF
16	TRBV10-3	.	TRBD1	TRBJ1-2	TGTGCCATCAGTGAGTCAGGGACAGTTACTAACTATGGCTACACCTTC	CAISESGTVTNYGYTF
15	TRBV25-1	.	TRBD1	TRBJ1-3	TGTGCCAGCAGTGACCGACAGGGGTTAAGGAACACCATATATTTT	CASSDRQGLRNTIYF
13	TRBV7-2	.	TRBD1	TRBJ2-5	TGTGCCAGCAGCCCAGGGGGCTGGGAGACCCAGTACTTC	CASSPGGWETQYF
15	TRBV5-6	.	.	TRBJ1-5	TGTGCCAGCAGCTTGGCTGCGACAGCCAATCAGCCCCAGCATTTT	CASSLAATANQPQHF
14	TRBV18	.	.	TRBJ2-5	TGTGCCAGCTCCACCATCAGTATACAAGAGACCCAGTACTTC	CASSTISIQETQYF
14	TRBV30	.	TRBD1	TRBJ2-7	TGTGCCTGGAGTGGCCCAGGGGGCCCCTACGAGCAGTACTTC	CAWSGPGGPYEQYF
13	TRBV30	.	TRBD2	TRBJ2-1	TGTGCCTGGAGTTCCGGGAGGGCCGGTGAGCAGTTCTTC	CAWSSGRAGEQFF
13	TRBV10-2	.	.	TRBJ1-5	TGCGCCAGCAGTGAATTTAGCAATCAGCCCCAGCATTTT	CASSEFSNQPQHF
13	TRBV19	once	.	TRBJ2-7	TGTGCCAGTAATCCAGGGGTCAACTACGAGCAGTACTTC	CASNPGVNYEQYF
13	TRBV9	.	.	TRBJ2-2	TGTGCCAGCAGGGAAACGAACACCGGGGAGCTGTTTTTT	CASRETNTGELFF